This TCR beta chain appears in the sequencing data of a study of CD8 T cells in Susac syndrome. General study findings and limits: The study's TCR sequencing and HLA analysis drew on a certain number of individuals. That number was acknowledged as relatively small.

CD8+ and CD4+ T cells taken from blood had their TCR beta sequenced. Controls matched for age and sex were healthy donors. Germline CDR1 reads MNHEY; CDR2 reads SVGAGI. V dropped 6 bases and J dropped 9 bases, with 18 bases sitting between them. This CDR3 contains 15 residues. Regarding this clonotype: The antigen remains undetermined.

When the RNA was reverse transcribed, random hexamers were used with an input of roughly 0.45 to 1 ug. Amplification of TCR beta CDR3 by immunoSEQ multiplex PCR spanned 54 Vbeta and 13 Jbeta. Via MiXCR, TCRdb re-called the immunoSEQ multiplex PCR reads, giving one row per CDR3 protein. The data show under 200,000 distinct CDR3 sequences, with about 91% seen just once and roughly 0.08% held by the top ten. This clonotype originated in a human donor in good health. V usage is TRBV6-5 and J usage is TRBJ1-6; D remains unclear. The specimen sequenced was CD4+ T cells from PBMCs. This chain's CDR3 is CASSRPAGLGSPLHF. The CDR3 coding sequence is TGTGCCAGCAGCCGTCCGGCGGGGTTGGGTTCACCCCTCCACTTT.